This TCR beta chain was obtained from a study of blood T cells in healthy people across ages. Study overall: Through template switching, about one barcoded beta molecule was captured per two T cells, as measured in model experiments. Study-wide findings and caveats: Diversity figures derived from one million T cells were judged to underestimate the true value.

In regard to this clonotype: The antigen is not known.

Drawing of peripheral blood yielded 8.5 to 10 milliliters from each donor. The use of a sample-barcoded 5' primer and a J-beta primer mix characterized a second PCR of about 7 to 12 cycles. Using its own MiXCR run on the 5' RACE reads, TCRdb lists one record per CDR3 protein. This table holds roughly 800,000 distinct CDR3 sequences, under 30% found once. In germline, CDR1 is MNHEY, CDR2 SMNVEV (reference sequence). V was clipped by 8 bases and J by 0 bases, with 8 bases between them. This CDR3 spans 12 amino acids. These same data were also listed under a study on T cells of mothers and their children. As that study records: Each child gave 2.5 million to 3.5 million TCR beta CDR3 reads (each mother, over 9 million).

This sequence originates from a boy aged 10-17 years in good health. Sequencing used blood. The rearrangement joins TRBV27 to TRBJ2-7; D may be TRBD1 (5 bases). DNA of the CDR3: TGTGCCAGCGGGGCAAACTCCTACGAGCAGTACTTC. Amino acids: CASGANSYEQYF.